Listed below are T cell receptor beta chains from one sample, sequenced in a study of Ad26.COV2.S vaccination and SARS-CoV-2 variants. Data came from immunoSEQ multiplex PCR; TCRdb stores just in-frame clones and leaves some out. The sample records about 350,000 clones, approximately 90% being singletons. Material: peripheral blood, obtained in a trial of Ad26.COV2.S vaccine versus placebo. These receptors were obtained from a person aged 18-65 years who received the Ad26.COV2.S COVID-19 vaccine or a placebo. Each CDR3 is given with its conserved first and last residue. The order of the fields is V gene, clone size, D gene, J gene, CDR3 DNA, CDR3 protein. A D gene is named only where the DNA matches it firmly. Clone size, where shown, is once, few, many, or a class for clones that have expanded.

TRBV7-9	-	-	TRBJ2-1	TGTGCCAGCAGCTCCGGTGGTCACTCCTACAATGAGCAGTTCTTC	CASSSGGHSYNEQFF
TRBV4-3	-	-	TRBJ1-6	TGCGCCAGCAGCCAAGATGGGAGGCAGATCCATTCACCCCTCCACTTT	CASSQDGRQIHSPLHF
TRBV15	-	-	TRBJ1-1	TGTGCCACCAGCAGAACCGGGGCAGAAGCTTTCTTT	CATSRTGAEAFF
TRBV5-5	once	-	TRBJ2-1	TGTGCCAGCAGCCTTGGTAGCTGGGATGAGCAGTTCTTC	CASSLGSWDEQFF
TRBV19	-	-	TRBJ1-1	TGTGCCAGTAGTACGAGAATTACGGGCAGTATGAACACTGAAGCTTTCTTT	CASSTRITGSMNTEAFF
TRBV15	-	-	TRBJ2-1	TGTGCCACCAGCCGCGACAGATTAAGTCTTAGAGGGAACAATGAGCAGTTCTTC	CATSRDRLSLRGNNEQFF
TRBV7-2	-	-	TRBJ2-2	TGTGCCAGCAGCTTAAAGGCTACCGGGGAGCTGTTTTTT	CASSLKATGELFF
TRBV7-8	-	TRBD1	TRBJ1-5	TGTGCCAGCAGCTACCTTTTAGGCACCGGGACAGAAAATCAGCCCCAGCATTTT	CASSYLLGTGTENQPQHF
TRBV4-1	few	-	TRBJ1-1	TGCGCCAGCAGCCAAGTTTTGGACGGCCGTGAAGCTTTCTTT	CASSQVLDGREAFF
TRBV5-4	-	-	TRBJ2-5	TGTGCCAGCAGCCCCACTGCGGGCCACCAAGAGACCCAGTACTTC	CASSPTAGHQETQYF
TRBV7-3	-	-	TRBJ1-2	TGTGCCAGCAGACTAGCACCTTCGATGGCCTATGGCTACACCTTC	CASRLAPSMAYGYTF
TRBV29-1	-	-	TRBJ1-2	TGCAGCGGGACACAGGGAGACGGCTACACCTTC	CSGTQGDGYTF
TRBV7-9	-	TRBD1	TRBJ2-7	TGTGCCAGCAGCCAGACAGGGGACTCCTACGAGCAGTACTTC	CASSQTGDSYEQYF
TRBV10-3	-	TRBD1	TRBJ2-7	TGTGCCATCACTAGACAGGGAGTCCTCTCCTACGAGCAGTACTTC	CAITRQGVLSYEQYF
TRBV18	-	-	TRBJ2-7	TGTGCCAGCTCACCATCCTCAATGGTCCCCTCGGTATTC	CASSPSSMVPSVF
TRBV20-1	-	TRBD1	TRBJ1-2	TGCAGTGCTAGTGTACCGGAACAGGGGAAAAGGGGCTACACCTTC	CSASVPEQGKRGYTF
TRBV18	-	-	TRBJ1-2	TGTGCCAGCTCACTGTCCACCAGGGAGGCTGGCCACACCTTC	CASSLSTREAGHTF
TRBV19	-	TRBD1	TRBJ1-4	TGTGCCAGTAGTAATCATCACCCGACAGGGGGGCGAATTATTGAAAAACTGTTTTTT	CASSNHHPTGGRIIEKLFF
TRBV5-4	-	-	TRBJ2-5	TGTGCCAGCAGCTTGGCCGGTGGGGGACAAGAGACCCAGTACTTC	CASSLAGGGQETQYF
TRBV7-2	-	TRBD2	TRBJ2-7	TGTGCCAGCAGCCCGACCCAAGCGGGAGGGCCCTCCTACGAGCAGTACTTC	CASSPTQAGGPSYEQYF
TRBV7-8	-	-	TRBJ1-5	TGTGCCAGCAGCTTAGCGCTTAGGGGCGATCAGCCCCAGCATTTT	CASSLALRGDQPQHF
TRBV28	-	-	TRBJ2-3	TGTGCCAGCAGTTTATTTCCAGATACGCAGTATTTT	CASSLFPDTQYF
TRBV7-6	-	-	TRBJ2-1	TGTGCCAGCAGCCTGTCGACACTATTCTCCTACAATGAGCAGTTCTTC	CASSLSTLFSYNEQFF
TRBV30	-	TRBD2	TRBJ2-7	TGTGCCTGGAGGACTAGCGGGAGGAGAAGCTCCTACGAGCAGTACTTC	CAWRTSGRRSSYEQYF
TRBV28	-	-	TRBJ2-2	TGTGCCAGCAGTTCCCCTGGCAACACCGGGGAGCTGTTTTTT	CASSSPGNTGELFF
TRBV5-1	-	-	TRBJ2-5	TGCGCCAGCAGCAAGGACGGAGGAAAAGAGACCCAGTACTTC	CASSKDGGKETQYF
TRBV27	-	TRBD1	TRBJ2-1	TGTGCCAGCAGACGGACCCGGGACAGAAACAATGAGCAGTTCTTC	CASRRTRDRNNEQFF
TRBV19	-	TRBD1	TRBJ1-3	TGTGCCAGTATCGCCGACAGGGGGACCTCTGGAAACACCATATATTTT	CASIADRGTSGNTIYF
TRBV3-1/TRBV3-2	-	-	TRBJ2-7	TGTGCCAGCAGCCAAGAGATCATCGACGAGCAGTACTTC	CASSQEIIDEQYF
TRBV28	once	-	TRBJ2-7	TGTGCCAGCAGTATCACCCCATTAGATCGCGAGCAGTACTTC	CASSITPLDREQYF
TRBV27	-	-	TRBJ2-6	TGTGCCAGCAGACATCACGAGAGCTCTGGGGCCAACGTCCTGACTTTC	CASRHHESSGANVLTF
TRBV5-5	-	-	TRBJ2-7	TGTGCCAGCAGCTTGTGGGATCTCGAGCAGTACTTC	CASSLWDLEQYF
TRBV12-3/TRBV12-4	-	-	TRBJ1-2	TGTGCCAGCAGTTTAGCGGAGGGCTACACCTTC	CASSLAEGYTF
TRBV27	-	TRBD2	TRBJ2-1	TGTGCCAGCAGTTCGGGACTAGCAGATTACAATGAGCAGTTCTTC	CASSSGLADYNEQFF
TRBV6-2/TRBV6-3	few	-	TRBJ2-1	TGTGCCAGCAGTCGGGCGATGGAGGGGGCAAGTGAGCAGTTCTTC	CASSRAMEGASEQFF
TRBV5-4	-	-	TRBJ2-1	TGTGCCAGCAGCGTGGGGCGATCGGAGCAGTTCTTC	CASSVGRSEQFF
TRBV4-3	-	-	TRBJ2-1	TGCGCCAGCAGCCAGGGCCCCGCGCGAAATGAGCAGTTCTTC	CASSQGPARNEQFF
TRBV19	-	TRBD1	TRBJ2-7	TGTGCCAGTAGCCCGGACAGGGAAGGTGAGCAGTACTTC	CASSPDREGEQYF
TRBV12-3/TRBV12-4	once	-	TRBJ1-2	TGTGCCCTGCGGTGGGAGGGGTTCTATGGCTACACCTTC	CALRWEGFYGYTF
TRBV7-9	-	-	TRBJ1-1	TGTGCCAGCACCGACGGGGCAACTGAAGCTTTCTTT	CASTDGATEAFF
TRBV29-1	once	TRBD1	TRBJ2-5	TGCAGCGTTGGTCCTGGGACAGGGAAAGAGACCCAGTACTTC	CSVGPGTGKETQYF
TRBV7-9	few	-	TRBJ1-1	TGTGCCAGCAGCCAGAACACTGAAGCTTTCTTT	CASSQNTEAFF
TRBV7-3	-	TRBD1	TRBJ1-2	TGTGCCAGCAGCTCGGGACAGGGGGCACGAGGTGGCTACACCTTC	CASSSGQGARGGYTF
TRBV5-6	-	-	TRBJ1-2	TGTGCCAGCAGCTTTCGAGAGGGACTAGTTAGGGGCTACACCTTC	CASSFREGLVRGYTF
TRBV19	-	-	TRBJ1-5	TGTGCCAGTAGTATAGGCGCCCGAACCAATCAGCCCCAGCATTTT	CASSIGARTNQPQHF
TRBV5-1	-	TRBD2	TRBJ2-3	TGCGCCAGCTCCCCGACGGCTAGCGGGGTCACAGATACGCAGTATTTT	CASSPTASGVTDTQYF
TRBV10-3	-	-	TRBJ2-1	TGTGCCATCAGTGAGTCGAGCAATGAGCAGTTCTTC	CAISESSNEQFF
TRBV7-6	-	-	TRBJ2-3	TGTGCCAGCAGCTTAGAGGCTGGTAGGACAGATACGCAGTATTTT	CASSLEAGRTDTQYF
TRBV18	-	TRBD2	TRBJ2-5	TGTGCCAGCTCCCCGTCTCGGGCGGGGGGGTCAAGGGAAGAGACCCAGTACTTC	CASSPSRAGGSREETQYF
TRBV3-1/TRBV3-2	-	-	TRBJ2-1	TGTGCCAGCAGCCAAGACGGTAAGAGTGAGCAGTTCTTC	CASSQDGKSEQFF
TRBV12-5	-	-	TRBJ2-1	TGTGCTAGTGGTTTGGTAGGAGGGTACGACAATGAGCAGTTCTTC	CASGLVGGYDNEQFF
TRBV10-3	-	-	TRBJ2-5	TGTGCCATCAGTGAGTCCATGGGCCCACGGGGCGCGGAGACCCAGTACTTC	CAISESMGPRGAETQYF
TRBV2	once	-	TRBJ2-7	TGTGCCAGCAGACTACAGGGTTCAGCCTACGAGCAGTACTTC	CASRLQGSAYEQYF
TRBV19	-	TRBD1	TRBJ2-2	TGTGCCAGTAGTACGGGACAGGGGGCCGGGGAGCTGTTTTTT	CASSTGQGAGELFF
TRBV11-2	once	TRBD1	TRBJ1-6	TGTGCCAGCAGCCCAACTGGGACAGAGAATTCACCCCTCCACTTT	CASSPTGTENSPLHF